The rows below give T cell receptor beta chains drawn from one sample of a study of early T cells in non-severe SARS-CoV-2 infection. One entry per CDR3 protein results from TCRdb running MiXCR on the 5' RACE reads. The sample has 95,000 to 150,000 distinct CDR3 sequences, about 15% seen once. The material sequenced was whole blood. The receptors were gathered from an adult who was a healthcare worker with PCR-confirmed SARS-CoV-2 infection or an uninfected control (not recorded which). CDR3s include the opening cysteine and the closing phenylalanine or tryptophan. D genes are given only for firm matches. Rows may omit the clone size; those that give it use once, few, many or a size class.

v_call: TRBV4-1; d_call: .; j_call: TRBJ2-2; clone_size: .; cdr3_nt: TGCGCCAGCAGCCGGGACGGGAACACCGGGGAGCTGTTTTTT; cdr3_aa: CASSRDGNTGELFF
v_call: TRBV29-1; d_call: .; j_call: TRBJ1-1; clone_size: .; cdr3_nt: TGCAGCGTTGAATGGCAGATCTCCACTGAAGCTTTCTTT; cdr3_aa: CSVEWQISTEAFF
v_call: TRBV20-1; d_call: .; j_call: TRBJ2-1; clone_size: few; cdr3_nt: TGCAGTGCACCGACTACGGGGGATCGGGATGAGCAGTTCTTC; cdr3_aa: CSAPTTGDRDEQFF
v_call: TRBV5-1; d_call: TRBD2; j_call: TRBJ2-5; clone_size: .; cdr3_nt: TGCGCCAGCAGCTCCGGACTAGCGGGGGAAGAGACCCAGTACTTC; cdr3_aa: CASSSGLAGEETQYF
v_call: TRBV3-1; d_call: .; j_call: TRBJ2-7; clone_size: .; cdr3_nt: TGTGCCAGCAGCCAAGTTGACGGGGACGAGCAGTACTTC; cdr3_aa: CASSQVDGDEQYF
v_call: TRBV5-1; d_call: TRBD1; j_call: TRBJ2-7; clone_size: .; cdr3_nt: TGCGCCAGCAGCTTATGGACAGGGAGGTTAGACGAGCAGTACTTC; cdr3_aa: CASSLWTGRLDEQYF
v_call: TRBV2; d_call: TRBD1; j_call: TRBJ2-1; clone_size: .; cdr3_nt: TGTGCCAGCAGGGGCGACAGGGGCTCCTACAATGAGCAGTTCTTC; cdr3_aa: CASRGDRGSYNEQFF
v_call: TRBV30; d_call: TRBD1; j_call: TRBJ1-4; clone_size: few; cdr3_nt: TGTGCCTGGAGTCTGGGACAGTTAAATGAAAAACTGTTTTTT; cdr3_aa: CAWSLGQLNEKLFF
v_call: TRBV7-9; d_call: .; j_call: TRBJ1-1; clone_size: many; cdr3_nt: TGTGCCAGCAGCTTGATGGGCACTGAAGCTTTCTTT; cdr3_aa: CASSLMGTEAFF
v_call: TRBV13; d_call: .; j_call: TRBJ2-7; clone_size: .; cdr3_nt: TGTGCCAGCAGCTTAGAGTCGTTATGGGACATTAAGTACTTC; cdr3_aa: CASSLESLWDIKYF
v_call: TRBV5-1; d_call: TRBD1; j_call: TRBJ1-2; clone_size: .; cdr3_nt: TGCGCCAGCAGCGGAAGGACAGGGGATCATGGCTACACCTTC; cdr3_aa: CASSGRTGDHGYTF
v_call: TRBV7-3; d_call: TRBD1; j_call: TRBJ2-5; clone_size: .; cdr3_nt: TGTGCCAGCAGACCAACCGGGACAGGGGAAGAGACCCAGTACTTC; cdr3_aa: CASRPTGTGEETQYF
v_call: TRBV7-3; d_call: .; j_call: TRBJ2-1; clone_size: .; cdr3_nt: TGTGCCAGCAGCTCCGGTGGGGGGAATGAGCAGTTCTTC; cdr3_aa: CASSSGGGNEQFF
v_call: TRBV7-9; d_call: .; j_call: TRBJ2-5; clone_size: .; cdr3_nt: TGTGCCAGCAGCTCCTTCGACACCCAAGAGACCCAGTACTTC; cdr3_aa: CASSSFDTQETQYF
v_call: TRBV6-1; d_call: .; j_call: TRBJ2-5; clone_size: once; cdr3_nt: TGTGCCAGCAGTGTTGGGGGACGCGAGACCCAGTACTTC; cdr3_aa: CASSVGGRETQYF
v_call: TRBV13; d_call: .; j_call: TRBJ1-1; clone_size: .; cdr3_nt: TGTGCCAGCAGCCAACGACCGACCGGACTGTCTTTCTTT; cdr3_aa: CASSQRPTGLSFF
v_call: TRBV5-1; d_call: TRBD2; j_call: TRBJ2-1; clone_size: few; cdr3_nt: TGCGCCAGCAGCTTGGAACCACTAGCGAACAATGAGCAGTTCTTC; cdr3_aa: CASSLEPLANNEQFF
v_call: TRBV12-3/TRBV12-4; d_call: TRBD1; j_call: TRBJ1-5; clone_size: few; cdr3_nt: TGTGCCAGCGCGGACAGGGTGGATCAGCCCCAGCATTTT; cdr3_aa: CASADRVDQPQHF
v_call: TRBV5-1; d_call: .; j_call: TRBJ2-3; clone_size: .; cdr3_nt: TGCGCCAGCAGCCCCTCGGGGCTTGATACGCAGTATTTT; cdr3_aa: CASSPSGLDTQYF
v_call: TRBV4-1; d_call: .; j_call: TRBJ1-2; clone_size: few; cdr3_nt: TGCGCCAGCAGCCAATACATAGCGAACTATGGCTACACCTTC; cdr3_aa: CASSQYIANYGYTF
v_call: TRBV6-5; d_call: .; j_call: TRBJ1-6; clone_size: few; cdr3_nt: TGTGCCAGCAGCCTTTCTACAAATTCACCCCTCCACTTT; cdr3_aa: CASSLSTNSPLHF
v_call: TRBV11-2; d_call: TRBD1; j_call: TRBJ2-3; clone_size: few; cdr3_nt: TGTGCCAGCAGCTTAGTGGGACAGAAAATATCAGATACGCAGTATTTT; cdr3_aa: CASSLVGQKISDTQYF
v_call: TRBV6-2/TRBV6-3; d_call: .; j_call: TRBJ1-1; clone_size: .; cdr3_nt: TGTGCCACCATTAGGGATTTGAACACTGAAGCTTTCTTT; cdr3_aa: CATIRDLNTEAFF
v_call: TRBV11-2; d_call: TRBD1; j_call: TRBJ2-3; clone_size: .; cdr3_nt: TGTGCCAGCAGCTCCATGGGGACAGGGGTAGATACGCAGTATTTT; cdr3_aa: CASSSMGTGVDTQYF
v_call: TRBV19; d_call: TRBD2; j_call: TRBJ2-2; clone_size: few; cdr3_nt: TGTGCCAGTCACACGACTAGCGGGGCGATCGGGGAGCTGTTTTTT; cdr3_aa: CASHTTSGAIGELFF
v_call: TRBV7-3; d_call: TRBD2; j_call: TRBJ2-3; clone_size: few; cdr3_nt: TGTGCCAGCAGCCGGACTAGCGGTGACACAGATACGCAGTATTTT; cdr3_aa: CASSRTSGDTDTQYF